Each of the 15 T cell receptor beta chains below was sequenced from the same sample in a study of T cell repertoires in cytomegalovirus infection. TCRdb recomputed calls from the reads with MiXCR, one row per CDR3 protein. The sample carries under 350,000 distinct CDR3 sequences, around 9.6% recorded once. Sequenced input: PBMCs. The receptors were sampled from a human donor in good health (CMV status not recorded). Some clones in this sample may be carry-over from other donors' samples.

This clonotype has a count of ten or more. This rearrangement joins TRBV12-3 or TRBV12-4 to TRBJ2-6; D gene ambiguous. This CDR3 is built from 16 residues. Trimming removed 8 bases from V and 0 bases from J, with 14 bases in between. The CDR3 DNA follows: TGTGCCAGCGGACGGCAGTATGCCTCTGGGGCCAACGTCCTGACTTTC. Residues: CASGRQYASGANVLTF.

The CDR3: CSARDLTSGGHEQYF. The DNA for the CDR3 is TGCAGTGCTAGAGATCTAACTAGCGGGGGCCACGAGCAGTACTTC. V gene TRBV20-1 combines with J gene TRBJ2-7; 11 bases fit TRBD2. Germline V gives CDR1 DFQATT, CDR2 SNEGSKA (reference sequence). This CDR3 is built from 15 residues. Germline trimming cut 0 bases from V and 5 bases from J; bases unmatched to any gene: 6.

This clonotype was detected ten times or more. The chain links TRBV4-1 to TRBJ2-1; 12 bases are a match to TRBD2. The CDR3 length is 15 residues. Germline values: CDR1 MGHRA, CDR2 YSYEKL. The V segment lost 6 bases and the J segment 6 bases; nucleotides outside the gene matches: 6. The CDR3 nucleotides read TGCGCCAGCAGGCCCCCGGGACTAGCGGGCAATGAGCAGTTCTTC. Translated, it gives CASRPPGLAGNEQFF.

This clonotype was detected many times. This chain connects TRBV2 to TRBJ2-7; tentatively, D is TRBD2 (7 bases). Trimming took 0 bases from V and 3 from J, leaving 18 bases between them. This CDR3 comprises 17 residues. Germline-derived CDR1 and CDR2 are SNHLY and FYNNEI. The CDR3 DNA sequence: TGTGCCAGCAGTGAAGCGCTTCGTCCGGGGGGCCACTACGAGCAGTACTTC. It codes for CASSEALRPGGHYEQYF.

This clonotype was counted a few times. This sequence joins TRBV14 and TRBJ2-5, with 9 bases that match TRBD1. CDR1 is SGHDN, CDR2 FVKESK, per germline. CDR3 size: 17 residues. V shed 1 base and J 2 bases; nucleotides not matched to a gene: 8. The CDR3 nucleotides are TGTGCCAGCAGCCAAGTACCCGGGACAGGGTATCAAGAGACCCAGTACTTC. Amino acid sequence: CASSQVPGTGYQETQYF.

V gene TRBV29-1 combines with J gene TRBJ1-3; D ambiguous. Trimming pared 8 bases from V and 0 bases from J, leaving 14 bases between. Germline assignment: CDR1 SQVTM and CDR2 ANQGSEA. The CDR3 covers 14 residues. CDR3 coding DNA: TGCAGCTACGCACACTCGAGCTCTGGAAACACCATATATTTT. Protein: CSYAHSSSGNTIYF.

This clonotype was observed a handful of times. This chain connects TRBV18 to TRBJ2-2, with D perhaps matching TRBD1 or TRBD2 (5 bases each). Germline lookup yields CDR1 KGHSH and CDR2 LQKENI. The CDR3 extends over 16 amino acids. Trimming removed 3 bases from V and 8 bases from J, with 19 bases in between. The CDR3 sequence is CASSPQRGLASGELFF. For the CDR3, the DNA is TGTGCCAGCTCACCGCAGAGGGGCCTCGCTTCAGGGGAGCTGTTTTTT.

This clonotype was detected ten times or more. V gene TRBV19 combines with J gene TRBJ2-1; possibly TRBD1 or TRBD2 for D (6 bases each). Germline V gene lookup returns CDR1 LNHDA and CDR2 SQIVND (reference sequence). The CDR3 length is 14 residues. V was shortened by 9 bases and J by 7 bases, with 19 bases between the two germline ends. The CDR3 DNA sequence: TGTGCCAGCCTCGCAAAGGGGGGCAGGAATGAGCAGTTCTTC. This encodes CASLAKGGRNEQFF.

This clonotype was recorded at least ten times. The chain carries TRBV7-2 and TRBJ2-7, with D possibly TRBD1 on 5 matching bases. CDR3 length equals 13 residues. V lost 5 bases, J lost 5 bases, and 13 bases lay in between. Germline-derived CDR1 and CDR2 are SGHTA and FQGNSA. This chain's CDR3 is CASSLGASNEQYV. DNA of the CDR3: TGTGCCAGCAGCCTTGGGGCATCTAACGAGCAGTACGTC.

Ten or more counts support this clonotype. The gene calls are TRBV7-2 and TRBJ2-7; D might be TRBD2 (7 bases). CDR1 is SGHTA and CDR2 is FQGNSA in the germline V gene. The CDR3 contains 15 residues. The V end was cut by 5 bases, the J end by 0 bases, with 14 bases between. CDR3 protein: CASSRGGGTSYEQYF. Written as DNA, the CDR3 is TGTGCCAGCAGCCGAGGGGGGGGAACCTCCTACGAGCAGTACTTC. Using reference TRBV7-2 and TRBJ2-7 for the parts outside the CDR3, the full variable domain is GAGVSQSPSNKVTEKGKDVELRCDPISGHTALYWYRQSLGQGLEFLIYFQGNSAPDKSGLPSDRFSAERTGGSVSTLTIQRTQQEDSAVYLCASSRGGGTSYEQYFGPGTRLTVT.

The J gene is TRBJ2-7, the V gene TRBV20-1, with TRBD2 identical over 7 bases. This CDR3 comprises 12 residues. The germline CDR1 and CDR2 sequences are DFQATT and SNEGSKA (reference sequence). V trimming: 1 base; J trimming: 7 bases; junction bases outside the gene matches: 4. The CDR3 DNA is TGCAGTGCTAGAGGGCTAGCGGTTGAGCAGTACTTC. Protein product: CSARGLAVEQYF.

This CDR3 reads CASSTSEAANYGYTF. CDR3 sequence (DNA): TGTGCCAGCAGCACCTCTGAGGCAGCGAACTATGGCTACACCTTC. The genes are TRBV11-2 and TRBJ1-2; D is unresolved. Germline V gives CDR1 SGHAT, CDR2 FQNNGV. This CDR3 has 15 amino acids. The germline V and J ends were trimmed by 5 bases and 2 bases, with 15 bases remaining between them.

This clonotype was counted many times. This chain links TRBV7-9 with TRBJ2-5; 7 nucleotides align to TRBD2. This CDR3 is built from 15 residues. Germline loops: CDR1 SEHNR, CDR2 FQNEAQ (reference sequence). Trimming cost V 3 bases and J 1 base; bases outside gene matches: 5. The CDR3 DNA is TGTGCCAGCAGCTTCCGAGCGGGACGCCAAGAGACCCAGTACTTC. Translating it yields CASSFRAGRQETQYF.

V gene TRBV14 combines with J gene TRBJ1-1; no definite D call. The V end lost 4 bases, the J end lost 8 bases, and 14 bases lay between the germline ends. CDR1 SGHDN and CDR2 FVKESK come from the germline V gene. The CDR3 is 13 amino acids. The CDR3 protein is CASSRGSAPEAFF. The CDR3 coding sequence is TGTGCCAGCAGCCGAGGATCGGCCCCCGAAGCTTTCTTT.

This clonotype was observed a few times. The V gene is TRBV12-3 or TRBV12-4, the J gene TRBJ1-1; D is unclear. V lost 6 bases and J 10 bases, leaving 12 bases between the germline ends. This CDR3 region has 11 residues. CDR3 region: CASSSPVAAFF. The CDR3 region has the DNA TGTGCCAGCAGCTCCCCGGTAGCAGCTTTCTTT.